Following are 24 T cell receptor beta chains from one sample sequenced in a study of blood T cells in healthy people across ages. A sample-barcoded 5' primer and a J-beta primer mix were used in a second PCR of roughly 6 to 11 cycles. TCRdb itself ran the 5' RACE reads through MiXCR, one entry per CDR3 protein. The sample shows 600,000 or so distinct CDR3 sequences, under 30% of them seen only once. Sequencing was done on a sample of blood. These receptors came from a woman older than 75 in good health.

This clonotype came up many times. The chain couples TRBV5-1 to TRBJ2-1; 9 bases line up with TRBD2. This CDR3 comprises 15 residues. Per the germline V gene, CDR1 is SGHRS and CDR2 is YFSETQ. The trim removed 1 base at V and 11 bases at J, leaving 10 bases unmatched. The CDR3: CASSLQSSGEGKQFF. The CDR3 DNA follows: TGCGCCAGCAGCTTGCAGTCTAGCGGGGAGGGTAAGCAGTTCTTC.

This clonotype was detected many times. The chain employs TRBV4-2 and TRBJ2-7, with unresolved D. This CDR3 spans 15 amino acids. Germline assignment: CDR1 LGHNA and CDR2 YNFKEQ. V was clipped by 0 bases and J by 0 bases, with 9 bases between them. CDR3 DNA sequence: TGTGCCAGCAGCCAAGATCGTACGGTCTCCTACGAGCAGTACTTC. Translated, it gives CASSQDRTVSYEQYF.

The chain uses TRBV19 and TRBJ1-1, with a tentative D call TRBD1 (5 bases). The CDR3 totals 14 residues. CDR1 is LNHDA, CDR2 SQIVND, per germline (reference sequence). The V end was cut by 7 bases, the J end by 0 bases, with 12 bases between. The CDR3 here is CASKNTGMNTEAFF. Written as DNA, the CDR3 is TGTGCCAGTAAAAATACAGGAATGAACACTGAAGCTTTCTTT.

The chain combines TRBV20-1 with TRBJ2-5, with unresolved D. The V end was cut by 6 bases, the J end by 1 base, with 15 bases between. Looked up from germline, CDR1 is DFQATT and CDR2 is SNEGSKA (reference sequence). The CDR3 is made up of 14 amino acids. The CDR3 DNA sequence: TGCAGTGCAAGCACGGGCGCGCTCCAAGAGACCCAGTACTTC. It encodes CSASTGALQETQYF.

The CDR3 reads CASSLLEQGGETQYF. CDR3 DNA: TGTGCCAGCAGTTTACTCGAACAGGGAGGGGAGACCCAGTACTTC. This sequence joins TRBV6-6 and TRBJ2-7; TRBD2 is a possible D gene (7 bases). The end of the DNA aligns better with TRBJ2-5, so the J call may be wrong. This CDR3 region has 15 residues. CDR1 and CDR2 from the germline V gene are MNHNY and SVGAGI (reference sequence).

The chain recombines TRBV7-2 with TRBJ1-1, with D perhaps matching TRBD1 (5 bases). The CDR3 extends over 15 amino acids. Germline V lookup: CDR1 SGHTA, CDR2 FQGNSA. The ends were cut back, 2 bases at V and 0 bases at J, with 10 bases in the middle. The CDR3 here is CASSLNSGMNTEAFF. Written as DNA, the CDR3 is TGTGCCAGCAGCTTAAATTCAGGGATGAACACTGAAGCTTTCTTT.

In the case of this clonotype: Possible read error: a much larger clone is one base away. The DNA for the CDR3 is TGTGCCAGCATGAGAGGGCTCTATGGCTACACCTTC. This gives the protein CASMRGLYGYTF. The V gene is TRBV21-1, the J gene TRBJ1-2. TRBV21-1 is listed as a pseudogene. This CDR3 comprises 12 residues.

This clonotype has a count of ten or more. The V gene is TRBV7-6, the J gene TRBJ2-5, with 8 bases matching TRBD1. This CDR3 comprises 16 residues. The V and J ends lost 2 bases and 7 bases, in that order; junction bases with no gene match: 12. CDR1 and CDR2 from the germline V gene are SGHVS and FNYEAQ. The CDR3 DNA follows: TGTGCCAGCAGCTTACGGGCAGGGGGCATCGCCGGGACCCAGTACTTC. Its protein is CASSLRAGGIAGTQYF.

This rearrangement joins TRBV20-1 to TRBJ2-1; D is possibly TRBD1 or TRBD2 (5 bases each). The CDR3 length is 14 residues. V dropped 5 bases and J dropped 4 bases, with 15 bases sitting between them. Germline V CDR1 and CDR2: DFQATT, SNEGSKA (reference sequence). The CDR3: CSAEGTQQYNEQFF. CDR3 nucleotides: TGCAGTGCTGAGGGGACCCAGCAATACAATGAGCAGTTCTTC.

The chain links TRBV20-1 to TRBJ2-5; D tentatively reads TRBD1 or TRBD2 (5 bases each). Germline assignment: CDR1 DFQATT and CDR2 SNEGSKA (reference sequence). There are 15 residues in the CDR3. Deletions cut 2 bases from V and 5 bases from J, with 18 bases between. The CDR3: CSARNHRDARETQYF. In nucleotides, the CDR3 is TGCAGTGCTAGAAACCACCGGGACGCGAGGGAGACCCAGTACTTC.

Comments on this clonotype: This may arise from a read error, as a much more abundant clone is one base away. The genes are TRBV5-1 and TRBJ2-2, with D possibly being TRBD1 (6 bases). The CDR3 has 15 residues. Per the germline V gene, CDR1 is SGHRS and CDR2 is YFSETQ. The CDR3 region has the DNA TGCGCCAGTGCGTCGGCGAGGGGGAACACCGGGGAGCGGTTTTTT. Protein sequence: CASASARGNTGERFF.

The chain uses TRBV30 and TRBJ2-2; 9 nucleotides match TRBD2. Germline CDR1 is GTSNPN and CDR2 is SVGIG (reference sequence). CDR3 length: 15 amino acids. V trimming: 4 bases; J trimming: 6 bases; junction bases outside the gene matches: 9. CDR3 in DNA: TGTGCCTGGACCCGCGGGGGGGCCATACCCGGGGAGCTGTTTTTT. As protein: CAWTRGGAIPGELFF.

In the case of this clonotype: A much larger clone is a single base away; this may be a read error. The chain couples TRBV6-1 to TRBJ2-1, with D perhaps assigned TRBD1 or TRBD2 (6 bases each). The J call may be faulty, since TRBJ2-7 better matches the DNA end. Germline V CDR1 and CDR2: MNHNS, SASEGT. This CDR3 spans 15 amino acids. This CDR3 is CASSEGGAAYNEQYF. The CDR3 DNA reads as TGTGCCAGCAGTGAAGGGGGGGCTGCCTACAATGAGCAGTACTTC.

Many counts were recorded for this clonotype. V gene TRBV20-1 combines with J gene TRBJ2-3, with D perhaps matching TRBD2 (6 bases). The germline V and J ends were trimmed by 7 bases and 2 bases, with 10 bases remaining between them. The CDR3 has 12 residues. CDR1 and CDR2 (germline): DFQATT, SNEGSKA (reference sequence). The CDR3 DNA sequence: TGCAGTGGGGACTCCTCCACAGATACGCAGTATTTT. Its translation is CSGDSSTDTQYF.

This clonotype was found many times. The rearrangement uses TRBV27 and TRBJ2-3, with 8 bases matching TRBD2. This CDR3 is 16 amino acids long. V was clipped by 5 bases and J by 1 base; unmatched bases: 8. CDR1 is MNHEY and CDR2 is SMNVEV in the germline V gene (reference sequence). CDR3 coding DNA: TGTGCCAGCAGTCCCCCAGCGGGGGTGGGCACAGATACGCAGTATTTT. This encodes CASSPPAGVGTDTQYF.

About this clonotype itself: One base away lies a much larger clone, so this may be a sequencing read error. The CDR3 protein is CASSPQDLSGYTF. The CDR3 DNA reads as TGTGCCAGCTCACCGCAGGATCTAAGTGGCTACACCTTC. The V and J genes are TRBV18 and TRBJ1-2; D uncertain. Germline CDR1 KGHSH, CDR2 LQKENI. CDR3 length: 13 residues. Trimming shortened V by 3 bases and J by 7 bases, and 12 bases separated the two germline ends.

This clonotype showed up many times. The chain carries TRBV20-1 and TRBJ1-2; 8 bases line up with TRBD1. Germline lookup yields CDR1 DFQATT and CDR2 SNEGSKA (reference sequence). The CDR3 consists of 13 residues. The junction had 0 bases not matched to a gene; V was cut back by 0 bases and J by 3 bases. CDR3 sequence reads: CSAREGQDYGYTF. The CDR3 bases are TGCAGTGCTAGAGAGGGACAGGACTATGGCTACACCTTC.

Many counts were recorded for this clonotype. The rearrangement links TRBV4-3 to TRBJ2-7; D is perhaps TRBD2 (5 bases). V was shortened by 0 bases and J by 2 bases, with 14 bases between the two germline ends. Per germline, CDR1 LGHNA and CDR2 YSLEER. The CDR3 sequence is 16 residues long. The CDR3 protein is CASSQDGRGSTYEQYF. Here the CDR3 DNA reads TGCGCCAGCAGCCAAGATGGCCGGGGAAGCACCTACGAGCAGTACTTC.

This clonotype was counted at least ten times. V and J are TRBV29-1 and TRBJ2-3; 7 bases map to TRBD2. Germline V gives CDR1 SQVTM, CDR2 ANQGSEA. Trimming cost V 4 bases and J 3 bases; bases outside gene matches: 10. This CDR3 is built from 15 residues. The CDR3 region is CSVVERSGVTDTQYF. In DNA, the CDR3 is TGCAGCGTTGTAGAGCGGAGCGGGGTAACAGATACGCAGTATTTT.

This chain links TRBV20-1 with TRBJ1-2; no firm D call. There are 12 residues in the CDR3. V was cut by 0 bases and J by 4 bases, with 6 bases left in between. Germline values: CDR1 DFQATT, CDR2 SNEGSKA (reference sequence). CDR3 coding DNA: TGCAGTGCTAGAGACGAGGGCTATGGCTACACCTTC. Translated, it gives CSARDEGYGYTF.

A note on this clonotype: A much larger clonotype is one base distant, so this may be a read error. The J gene is TRBJ2-1, the V gene TRBV6-2 or TRBV6-3; D possibly corresponds to TRBD1 (6 bases). The tail of the sequence fits TRBJ2-7 better, so the J call may be wrong. Per the germline V gene, CDR1 is MNHEY and CDR2 is SVGEGT. This CDR3 is 15 amino acids long. In DNA form, the CDR3 reads TGTGCCAGCGGTACGAGGGGGAGCTCCTACAATGAGCAGTACTTC. Residues: CASGTRGSSYNEQYF.

This clonotype has more than one count but fewer than ten. This rearrangement joins TRBV5-4 to TRBJ2-5; D is possibly TRBD1 or TRBD2 (5 bases each). The germline gives CDR1 SGHNT, CDR2 YYREEE (reference sequence). V lost 2 bases and J 7 bases, leaving 18 bases between the germline ends. CDR3 length: 15 amino acids. CDR3 nucleotide sequence: TGTGCCAGCAGCTTCGGGATTGACAGTTGGGCGACCCAGTACTTC. The encoded protein is CASSFGIDSWATQYF.

This rearrangement joins TRBV5-1 to TRBJ2-1, with 10 bases identical to TRBD2. Germline V gene sequence: CDR1 SGHRS, CDR2 YFSETQ. J gave up 6 bases and V 5 bases, and 8 bases lay outside the gene matches. The CDR3 extends over 15 amino acids. The CDR3 spells CASREGLAGANEQFF. The CDR3 region has the DNA TGCGCCAGCAGAGAGGGGCTAGCGGGGGCCAATGAGCAGTTCTTC.

This clonotype was seen many times. The J gene is TRBJ2-7, the V gene TRBV7-8, with D perhaps TRBD2 (5 bases). The germline V gene has CDR1 SGHVS and CDR2 FQNEAQ. The ends were cut back, 4 bases at V and 3 bases at J, with 19 bases in the middle. This CDR3 is 16 amino acids long. The CDR3 DNA sequence: TGTGCCAGCAGCTCTCCGGTTGGACGGGGAGTCTACGAGCAGTACTTC. Translated: CASSSPVGRGVYEQYF.